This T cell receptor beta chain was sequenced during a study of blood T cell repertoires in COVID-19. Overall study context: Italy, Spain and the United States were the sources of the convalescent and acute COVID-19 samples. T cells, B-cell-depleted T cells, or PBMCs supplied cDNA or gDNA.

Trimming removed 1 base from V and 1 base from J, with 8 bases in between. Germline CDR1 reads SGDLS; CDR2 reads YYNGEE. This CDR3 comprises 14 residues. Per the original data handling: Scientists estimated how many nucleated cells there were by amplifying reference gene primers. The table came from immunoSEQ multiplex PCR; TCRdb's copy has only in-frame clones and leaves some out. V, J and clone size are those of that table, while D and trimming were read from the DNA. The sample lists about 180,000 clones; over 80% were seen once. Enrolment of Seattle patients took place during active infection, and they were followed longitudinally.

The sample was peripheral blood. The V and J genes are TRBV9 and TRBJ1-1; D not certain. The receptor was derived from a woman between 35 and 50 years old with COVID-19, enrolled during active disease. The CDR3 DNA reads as TGTGCCAGCAGCGTAAGATCCGGGAACACTGAAGCTTTCTTT. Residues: CASSVRSGNTEAFF.